The rows below give T cell receptor beta chains drawn from one sample of a study of blood T cells in healthy people across ages. MiXCR was run by TCRdb on the 5' RACE reads, yielding one entry per CDR3 protein. This table holds hundreds of thousands of distinct CDR3 sequences, more than 25% found once. The sequenced sample was blood. The source is a woman aged 80 or older in good health. Each CDR3 is given with its conserved first and last residue. The D gene is left open where the match is weak. The size of a clone is reported for some rows only, either as once, few or many, or as a class for expanded clones.

TRBJ1-1 | TRBV20-1 | NA | 14 | NA | CSARETVRRRGAFF | TGCAGTGCTAGAGAAACAGTTAGGAGGAGAGGAGCTTTCTTT
TRBJ2-3 | TRBV20-1 | TRBD2 | 17 | many | CSARGDSGGASTDTQYF | TGCAGTGCTAGAGGGGATAGCGGGGGGGCAAGCACAGATACGCAGTATTTT
TRBJ2-5 | TRBV12-3/TRBV12-4 | NA | 13 | many | CASLRDHQETQYF | TGTGCCAGTCTACGGGACCACCAAGAGACCCAGTACTTC
TRBJ1-1 | TRBV5-1 | NA | 11 | NA | CASSLNGEAFF | TGCGCCAGCAGCTTGAACGGTGAAGCTTTCTTT
TRBJ2-3 | TRBV7-2 | TRBD2 | 14 | many | CASSSGTSGVTQYF | TGTGCCAGCAGCTCCGGGACTAGCGGGGTTACGCAGTATTTT
TRBJ1-2 | TRBV18 | TRBD1 | 15 | many | CASSLDRGPYYGYTF | TGTGCCAGCTCCCTCGACAGGGGGCCTTACTATGGCTACACCTTC
TRBJ2-5 | TRBV20-1 | NA | 14 | few | CSATRENYIGEQYF | TGCAGTGCTACTCGGGAGAACTACATTGGTGAGCAGTACTTC
TRBJ2-7 | TRBV18 | TRBD1 | 17 | many | CASSQYGSGQGPGEQYF | TGTGCCAGCTCTCAATACGGGTCAGGACAGGGTCCGGGCGAGCAGTACTTC
TRBJ2-7 | TRBV6-2/TRBV6-3 | TRBD2 | 15 | many | CASSYGRGFGLEQYF | TGTGCCAGCAGTTATGGGAGGGGCTTTGGACTCGAGCAGTACTTC
TRBJ1-1 | TRBV12-3/TRBV12-4 | NA | 15 | NA | CASSPQAPGVTEAFF | TGTGCCAGCAGTCCACAAGCCCCAGGGGTCACTGAAGCTTTCTTT
TRBJ2-2 | TRBV6-2/TRBV6-3 | NA | 15 | few | CASSYKQGFTGELFF | TGTGCCAGCAGTTACAAGCAGGGTTTCACCGGGGAGCTGTTTTTT
TRBJ2-5 | TRBV18 | TRBD1 | 13 | NA | CASSYKDREEQYF | TGTGCCAGCTCATACAAGGACAGGGAAGAGCAGTACTTC
TRBJ2-3 | TRBV12-3/TRBV12-4 | NA | 15 | many | CASSSRQTSTDTQYF | TGTGCCAGCAGTTCCCGACAGACTAGCACAGATACGCAGTATTTT
TRBJ1-2 | TRBV3-1 | NA | 13 | many | CASSQEDLYGYTF | TGTGCCAGCAGCCAAGAGGACCTCTATGGCTACACCTTC
TRBJ1-5 | TRBV5-1 | TRBD1 | 16 | few | CASSSPRRQGDQPQHF | TGCGCCAGCAGCTCGCCAAGAAGACAGGGGGATCAGCCCCAGCATTTT
TRBJ1-4 | TRBV28 | NA | 16 | NA | CASSLGLSATNEKLFF | TGTGCCTCCAGTTTAGGGTTGAGTGCAACTAATGAAAAACTGTTTTTT
TRBJ2-1 | TRBV20-1 | TRBD2 | 15 | many | CSASGGALSYNEQFF | TGCAGTGCTAGCGGGGGGGCTCTGTCCTACAATGAGCAGTTCTTC